Listed below are T cell receptor beta chains from one sample, sequenced in a study of OX40 agonist ivuxolimab in advanced cancers. The repertoire was sequenced with immunoSEQ multiplex PCR; TCRdb's copy has only in-frame clones and lacks some. Here the sample spans about 50,000 clones, approximately 80% being singletons. The source material was CD4+ or CD8+ T cells sorted from blood, sampled in a trial of the OX40 agonist ivuxolimab. The receptors were sampled from an adult with an advanced solid tumor such as melanoma, head and neck, liver or kidney cancer. CDR3s include the opening cysteine and the closing phenylalanine or tryptophan. D genes are given only for firm matches. Not every row has a clone size; where given, it reads once, few, many or a size class.

DNA: TGTGCCAGCAGCTTAGGTCAGGAGAATTCACCCCTCCACTTT; CDR3: CASSLGQENSPLHF; size: -; J: TRBJ1-6; D: -; V: TRBV7-9
DNA: TGTGCCAGCTCACCTATCCGGAACCAAGAGACCCAGTACTTC; CDR3: CASSPIRNQETQYF; size: -; J: TRBJ2-5; D: -; V: TRBV18
DNA: TGTGCCAGCAGCTTGCAGAGGGCTGGCTACACCTTC; CDR3: CASSLQRAGYTF; size: -; J: TRBJ1-2; D: -; V: TRBV5-6
DNA: TGTGCCAGTAGTCGGACGGTCAATGGGTCACCCCTCCACTTT; CDR3: CASSRTVNGSPLHF; size: few; J: TRBJ1-6; D: -; V: TRBV19
DNA: TGTGCCAGCAGCTTAGGTCCCAGGGCGGGCCTTCAAGAGACCCAGTACTTC; CDR3: CASSLGPRAGLQETQYF; size: -; J: TRBJ2-5; D: -; V: TRBV7-2
DNA: TGTGCCAGCAGCGTAGGAGGCCGGCGAGCTAATGAAAAACTGTTTTTT; CDR3: CASSVGGRRANEKLFF; size: -; J: TRBJ1-4; D: -; V: TRBV9
DNA: TGTGCCAGCAGCGGCAGGGTGAGCACAGATACGCAGTATTTT; CDR3: CASSGRVSTDTQYF; size: -; J: TRBJ2-3; D: -; V: TRBV5-6
DNA: TGTGCCGCACTTGGGGGGGGCGGGGTCTATGGCTACACCTTC; CDR3: CAALGGGGVYGYTF; size: -; J: TRBJ1-2; D: -; V: TRBV10-3
DNA: TGTGCCAGTAGTATATCGGCAGGGCCGGGCTATGGCTACACCTTC; CDR3: CASSISAGPGYGYTF; size: -; J: TRBJ1-2; D: -; V: TRBV19
DNA: TGTGCCAGCAGCCACAGACAGGGGAATGGCTACACCTTC; CDR3: CASSHRQGNGYTF; size: -; J: TRBJ1-2; D: TRBD1; V: TRBV7-2
DNA: TGCAGTGCTGGACAGCACTATGGCTACACCTTC; CDR3: CSAGQHYGYTF; size: -; J: TRBJ1-2; D: -; V: TRBV20-1
DNA: TGTGCCAGCAGCCGGGACGGCTCCTACGAGCAGTACTTC; CDR3: CASSRDGSYEQYF; size: -; J: TRBJ2-7; D: -; V: TRBV5-4
DNA: TGCGCCAGCAGTGGTACGGTGCAGTCGGCGAATTCACCCCTCCACTTT; CDR3: CASSGTVQSANSPLHF; size: -; J: TRBJ1-6; D: -; V: TRBV10-2
DNA: TGCGCCCGAGGGTGGGCCGCCCAGAGCGGGGCCAACGTCCTGACTTTC; CDR3: CARGWAAQSGANVLTF; size: -; J: TRBJ2-6; D: -; V: TRBV4-1
DNA: TGTGCCAGCAGCAAAGAACACACTGAAGCTTTCTTT; CDR3: CASSKEHTEAFF; size: -; J: TRBJ1-1; D: -; V: TRBV6-1
DNA: TGTGCCAGCAGGGCCGACAGGGGTACCGGGGAGCTGTTTTTT; CDR3: CASRADRGTGELFF; size: few; J: TRBJ2-2; D: TRBD1; V: TRBV2
DNA: TGCGCCAGCAGCACACAGGGTGGTGGAAACACCATATATTTT; CDR3: CASSTQGGGNTIYF; size: once; J: TRBJ1-3; D: -; V: TRBV5-1
DNA: TGTGCCAGCACCCGCCGGGAAGGGGGTACCTACGAGCAGTACTTC; CDR3: CASTRREGGTYEQYF; size: -; J: TRBJ2-7; D: -; V: TRBV6-5
DNA: TGCGCCTCCACTAGTGGGGAAACTACAGATACGCAGTATTTT; CDR3: CASTSGETTDTQYF; size: -; J: TRBJ2-3; D: -; V: TRBV5-1
DNA: TGTGCCAGCAGTTTACGCCTATTCGGGGGCGTCACTGAAGCTTTCTTT; CDR3: CASSLRLFGGVTEAFF; size: -; J: TRBJ1-1; D: -; V: TRBV27
DNA: TGTGCCAGCAGCCAAGATGTGACTAGCGGCACAGATACGCAGTATTTT; CDR3: CASSQDVTSGTDTQYF; size: once; J: TRBJ2-3; D: TRBD2; V: TRBV4-2
DNA: TGTGCCAGCAGCGAGGACAGGGTGAACTATGGCTACACCTTC; CDR3: CASSEDRVNYGYTF; size: -; J: TRBJ1-2; D: TRBD1; V: TRBV5-4
DNA: TGTGCCAGCACACCAGAGGGGAACTATGGCTACACCTTC; CDR3: CASTPEGNYGYTF; size: -; J: TRBJ1-2; D: -; V: TRBV11-2
DNA: TGTGCCTGGAGTACGGACAGTTATGGCTACACCTTC; CDR3: CAWSTDSYGYTF; size: once; J: TRBJ1-2; D: -; V: TRBV30
DNA: TGTGCCAGTGGGAGGGGGACAGGGGGCAGGGAAGATACGCAGTATTTT; CDR3: CASGRGTGGREDTQYF; size: -; J: TRBJ2-3; D: TRBD1; V: TRBV2
DNA: TGTGCCAGCAGCTTGGGAACAGTTAATCAGCCCCAGCATTTT; CDR3: CASSLGTVNQPQHF; size: -; J: TRBJ1-5; D: -; V: TRBV5-5
DNA: TGTGCCATATATCCAGAATACGAGCAGTACTTC; CDR3: CAIYPEYEQYF; size: once; J: TRBJ2-7; D: -; V: TRBV25-1